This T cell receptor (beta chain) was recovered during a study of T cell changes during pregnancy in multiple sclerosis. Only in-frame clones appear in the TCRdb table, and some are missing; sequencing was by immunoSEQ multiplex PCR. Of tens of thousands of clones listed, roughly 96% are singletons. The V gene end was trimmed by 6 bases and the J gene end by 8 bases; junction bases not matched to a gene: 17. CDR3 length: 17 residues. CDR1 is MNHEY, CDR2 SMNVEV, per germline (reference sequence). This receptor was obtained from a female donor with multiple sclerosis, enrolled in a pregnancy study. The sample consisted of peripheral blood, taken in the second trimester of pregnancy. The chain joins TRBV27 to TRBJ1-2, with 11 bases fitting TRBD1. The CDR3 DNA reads TGTGCCAGCAGCCACCTCCCCTTTGGACAGGGGGCGGGCGGCTACACCTTC. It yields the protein CASSHLPFGQGAGGYTF.